This T cell receptor (beta chain) was recorded in a study of T cells in Graves' hyperthyroidism and ophthalmopathy. Using RNA transcripts as the source, TCR beta CDR3 regions were amplified. The study used the HTBI primer set for a first-round RT-PCR of the TCR CDR3. MiXCR, applied by TCRdb to the multiplex PCR reads, yields one record per CDR3 protein. This repertoire shows around 350,000 distinct CDR3 sequences, around 13% found once; its top ten account for 9.2%. This clonotype was picked up a small number of times. CDR3 length: 13 amino acids. With 2 bases removed from V and 7 bases from J, the gap between germline ends came to 11 bases. CDR1 SEHNR and CDR2 FQNEAQ come from the germline V gene (reference sequence).

This receptor was obtained from a woman younger than 35 with Graves' hyperthyroidism. Sequenced input: blood. This chain joins TRBV7-9 and TRBJ1-2; D gene unclear. CDR3 amino acids: CASSLNRGIGYTF. The CDR3 region has the DNA TGTGCCAGCAGCTTAAACAGAGGGATTGGCTACACCTTC.